This T cell receptor (beta chain) appears in the sequencing data of a study of cytomegalovirus exposure and HLA in healthy donors. The CDR3 totals 15 residues. J was trimmed by 3 bases and V by 0 bases; bases with no gene match: 4. CDR1 is GTSNPN, CDR2 SVGIG, per germline (reference sequence). Findings of the study overall: In terms of immune exposure information, only CMV serostatus was available. Clonal expansion was found to be greater in HLA-associated TCR beta chains than in equally common others in a later analysis. Diagnosis of cytomegalovirus status made by the classifier reportedly showed high specificity and sensitivity.

This clone was observed a handful of times. Its specificity is unknown. The PCR made use of 60 Vbeta and 13 Jbeta primers. Assay used: immunoSEQ multiplex PCR; TCRdb lists only in-frame clones, some missing. The sample consists of approximately 160,000 clones, roughly 77% of them appearing once. The chain has TRBV30 and TRBJ2-2; TRBD2 agrees at 7 bases. Sequencing was performed on PBMCs. The sequence was collected from a male donor in good health and CMV-seronegative. CDR3 sequence (DNA): TGTGCCTGGAGTGTACTAGCGAGGGACACCGGGGAGCTGTTTTTT. Encoded protein: CAWSVLARDTGELFF. The full variable domain, with the rest looked up from reference TRBV30 and TRBJ2-2, is SQTIHQWPATLVQPVGSPLSLECTVEGTSNPNLYWYRQAAGRGLQLLFYSVGIGQISSEVPQNLSASRPQDRQFILSSKKLLLSDSGFYLCAWSVLARDTGELFFGEGSRLTVL.